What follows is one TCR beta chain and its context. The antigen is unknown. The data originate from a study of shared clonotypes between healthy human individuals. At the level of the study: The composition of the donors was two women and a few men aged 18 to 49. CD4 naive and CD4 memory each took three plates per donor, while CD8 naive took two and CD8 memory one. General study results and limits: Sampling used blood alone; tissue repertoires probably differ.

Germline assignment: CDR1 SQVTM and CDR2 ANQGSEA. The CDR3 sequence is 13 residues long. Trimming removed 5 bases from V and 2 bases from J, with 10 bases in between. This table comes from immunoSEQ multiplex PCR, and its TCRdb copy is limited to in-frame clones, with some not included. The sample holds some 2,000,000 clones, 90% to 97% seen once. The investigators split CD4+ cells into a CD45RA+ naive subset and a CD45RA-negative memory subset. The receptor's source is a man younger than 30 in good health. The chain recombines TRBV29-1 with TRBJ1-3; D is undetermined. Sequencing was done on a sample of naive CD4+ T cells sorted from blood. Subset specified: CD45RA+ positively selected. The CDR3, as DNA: TGCAGCGTTAAAACACGAACTGGAAACACCATATATTTT. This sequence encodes CSVKTRTGNTIYF. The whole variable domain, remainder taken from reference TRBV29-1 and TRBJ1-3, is SAVISQKPSRDICQRGTSLTIQCQVDSQVTMMFWYRQQPGQSLTLIATANQGSEATYESGFVIDKFPISRPNLTFSTLTVSNMSPEDSSIYLCSVKTRTGNTIYFGEGSWLTVV.